This T cell receptor (beta chain) was captured by sequencing in a study of response to subunit inactivated influenza vaccine. The CDR3 covers 16 residues. J was trimmed by 6 bases and V by 1 base; bases with no gene match: 8. Germline assignment: CDR1 SGHTA and CDR2 FQGNSA. TCRdb re-called the RT-PCR reads through MiXCR, storing one row per CDR3 protein. The repertoire has roughly 500,000 distinct CDR3 sequences, approximately 16% of them found once; the top ten carry approximately 3%. This chain joins TRBV7-2 and TRBJ2-3; 9 bases match TRBD1. The TCR was taken from a man between 50 and 75 years old who received an inactivated influenza vaccine. The specimen comprised CD4+ T cells sorted from PBMCs, sampled about 23 months after vaccination. CDR3 residues: CASSLGRDRVFDTQYF. The CDR3 nucleotides are TGTGCCAGCAGCTTAGGGCGGGACAGGGTATTTGATACGCAGTATTTT.